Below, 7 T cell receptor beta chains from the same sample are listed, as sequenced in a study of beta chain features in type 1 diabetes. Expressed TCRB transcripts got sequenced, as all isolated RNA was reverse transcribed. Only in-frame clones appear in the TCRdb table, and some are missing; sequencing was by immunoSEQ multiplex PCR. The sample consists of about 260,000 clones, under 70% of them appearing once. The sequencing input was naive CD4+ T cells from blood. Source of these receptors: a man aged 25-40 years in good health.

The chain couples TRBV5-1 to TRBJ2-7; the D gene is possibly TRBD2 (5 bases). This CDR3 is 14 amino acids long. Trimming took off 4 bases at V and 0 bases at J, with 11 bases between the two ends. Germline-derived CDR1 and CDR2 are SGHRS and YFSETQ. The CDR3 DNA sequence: TGCGCCAGCAGCAAGGAGGTGCACTCCTACGAGCAGTACTTC. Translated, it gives CASSKEVHSYEQYF.

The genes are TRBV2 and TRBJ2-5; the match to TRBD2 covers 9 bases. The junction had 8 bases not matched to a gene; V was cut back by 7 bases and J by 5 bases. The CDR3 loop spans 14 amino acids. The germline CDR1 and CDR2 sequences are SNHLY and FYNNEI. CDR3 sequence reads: CASILSSGRETQYF. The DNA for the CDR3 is TGTGCCAGCATTCTCTCGAGCGGGAGGGAGACCCAGTACTTC.

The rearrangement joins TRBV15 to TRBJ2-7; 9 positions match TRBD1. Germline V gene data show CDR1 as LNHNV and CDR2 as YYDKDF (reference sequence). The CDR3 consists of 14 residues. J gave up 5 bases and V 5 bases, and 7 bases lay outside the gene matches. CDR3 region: CATSPGTGRDEQYF. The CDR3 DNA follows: TGTGCCACCAGCCCCGGGACAGGGCGCGACGAGCAGTACTTC.

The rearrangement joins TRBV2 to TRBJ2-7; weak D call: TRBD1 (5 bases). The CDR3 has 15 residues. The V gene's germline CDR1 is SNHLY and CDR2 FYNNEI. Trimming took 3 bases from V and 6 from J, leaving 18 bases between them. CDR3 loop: CASSEVGALLSEQYF. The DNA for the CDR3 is TGTGCCAGCAGTGAGGTAGGGGCCCTCCTTTCCGAGCAGTACTTC.

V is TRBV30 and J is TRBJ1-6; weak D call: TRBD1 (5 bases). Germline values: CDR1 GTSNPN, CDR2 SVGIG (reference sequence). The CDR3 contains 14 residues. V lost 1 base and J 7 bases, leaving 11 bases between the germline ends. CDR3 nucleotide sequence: TGTGCCTGGAGTGGAAGGGGTTGGAATTCACCCCTCCACTTT. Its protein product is CAWSGRGWNSPLHF.

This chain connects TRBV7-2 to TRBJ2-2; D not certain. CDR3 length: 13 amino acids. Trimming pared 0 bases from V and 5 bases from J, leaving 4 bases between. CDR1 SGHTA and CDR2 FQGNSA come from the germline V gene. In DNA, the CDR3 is TGTGCCAGCAGCTTAGCAGGGACCGGGGAGCTGTTTTTT. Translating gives CASSLAGTGELFF.

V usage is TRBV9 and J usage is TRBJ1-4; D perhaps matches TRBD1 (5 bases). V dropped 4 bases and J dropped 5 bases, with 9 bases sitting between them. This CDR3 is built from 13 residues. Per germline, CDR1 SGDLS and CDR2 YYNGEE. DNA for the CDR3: TGTGCCAGCAGCCGGGGGTCGAATGAAAAACTGTTTTTT. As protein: CASSRGSNEKLFF.